Listed here is a single T cell receptor beta chain. This clone was counted a few times. Its antigen target is currently unknown. Base qualities were left out, and no much larger clone turns up one base away. The cohort comprised some 680 healthy bone marrow donors. Cohort members were all nominally healthy when sampled, although unrecorded immune exposures were likely present. The donor was CMV seropositive and was included in the group of almost 300 seropositive cohort members. Every donor gave a peripheral blood sample, and the peripheral blood mononuclear cells from that sample were used for TCR beta sequencing. Genomic DNA was extracted from the blood cell samples with the Qiagen DNeasy Blood Extraction Kit. This sample stems from a study of cytomegalovirus exposure and HLA in healthy donors (dated by TCRdb to between 2016 and 2019). As for the study more broadly: According to an earlier analysis of 550 to 750 of the donors, 150 million to 200 million T cells yielded over 90 million unique TCR beta sequences and 276 Gb of sequence data. A separate validation cohort of about 110 different subjects was used in addition to the 666-subject first cohort. A handful of DR-DQ haplotypes were treated as single units for association and clustering because of strong linkage in the cohort. To study patterns of TCR occurrence, a later analysis re-analyzed previously published TCR beta repertoires from 666 donors and added high-resolution HLA genotyping. The study used immunosequencing to profile the T cell repertoires of around 600 subjects and linked those repertoires to cytomegalovirus serostatus. The later analysis used no new phenotypic data to find candidate immune exposures, relying instead on TCR beta sequences and their occurrence across donors. Roughly 310 gigabases of sequencing data and 70 million to 100 million unique TCR sequences were included in an early release covering about 700 HLA-typed donors. The number of typed donors differed by locus: roughly 629-640 for A, B, C, DRB1 and DQB1; 522 for DQA1; over 600 for DPA1; and 450 to 480 for DPB1. Alongside the repertoire data, information on donor age, sex, ethnicity and CMV serostatus was compiled. Among approximately 370 genotyped donors of the cohort, an average of around 220,000 unique TCR beta nucleotide sequences was sequenced per donor, of which approximately 18% were non-productive. Of the 300 to 400 genotyped donors, approximately 82% fell in the genetic ancestry cluster associated with self-reported Caucasian donors. The study combined high-throughput TCR immunosequencing, statistical association of individual TCRs with disease status, and machine learning to predict cytomegalovirus infection status. Every discovery cohort repertoire had been produced on one sequencing platform. HLA typing covered class I and class II loci at four-digit resolution. A later genetic analysis took genome-wide SNP genotypes for about 65% of the roughly 670 donors and used that subset as a discovery cohort. To decide whether each TCR beta V gene segment behaved as functional or pseudogenic, an earlier analysis of fewer than 750 of the donors relied on high-throughput TCR beta sequencing. The study aimed to test whether signatures of past pathogen exposure could be identified by cataloging public T cell receptors. Overall results and qualifications from the work: A later genetic analysis associated a missense DCLRE1C variant with V-gene and J-gene trimming of TCR beta chains, and an independent cohort replicated the association. Linkage disequilibrium might explain the correlated functional status among segregating V segments, but an unknown experimental factor could not be ruled out. Because the 87-base-pair reads could not distinguish some IMGT-functional V segments, including TRBV6-2 and TRBV6-3, those segments were excluded. Because some donors lacked HLA typing at each locus, the association tests relied only on the typed subset. The study gave a list of under 200 TCR beta chains associated with cytomegalovirus. Most TCR sequences were seen in very few donors, while some public TCRs were found in many individuals. A cluster of highly shared sequence variants was judged likely to represent a technical artifact of the sequencing pipeline. Several of the top co-occurrence clusters appeared to be linked to parvovirus B19, influenza, CMV and Epstein-Barr virus, according to a later analysis. Most CMV-associated TCR beta chains appeared to be HLA-restricted in a later analysis, and the HLA associations seemed to be driven largely by CMV exposure. Only TCR beta chains were sequenced in this cohort, and the absence of alpha or paired-chain data limited detectable features. Sequencing depth was assumed to be roughly uniform across donors in the presence/absence analyses, though that assumption may not hold. The earlier analysis of nearly 600 of the donors excluded over 15 rarely observed V segments, including chromosome 9 orphons, because counts were too low. A later analysis associated 16,951 TCR beta sequences with specific HLA alleles at a false discovery rate of 0.05. The only immune exposure information available for the cohort was CMV serostatus. When HLA alleles, especially DR and DQ, strongly co-occurred, TCR associations were difficult to assign to individual alleles. In vitro tests confirmed that a few of the cytomegalovirus-associated TCR beta chains recognize cytomegalovirus antigens. A later genetic analysis reported fewer N-insertions in productive TCRs among donors in an Asian-associated ancestry cluster than the roughly 690-donor mean. The authors suggested that the approach could potentially be generalized to other disease states and immunological phenotypes. The classifier was reported to diagnose cytomegalovirus status with high specificity and sensitivity in both the original cohort and the validation cohort. In a later analysis, HLA-associated TCR beta chains were found to be more clonally expanded and to have lower generation probabilities than equally common non-associated chains. According to a later analysis, TCR association rates differed among HLA loci, with DRB1 alleles showing the most associated TCRs and HLA-C alleles showing the fewest. A further reported finding was that TCR beta sequences accurately predicted the HLA-A and HLA-B alleles for most subjects in the first cohort. An earlier analysis of approximately 590 of the donors showed that most TCR beta V segments appeared in productive rearrangements either about 87% or about 30% of the time, which broadly matched IMGT annotations.

Library generation was performed with the immunoSEQ multiplex PCR assay. The multiplex PCR relied on a mix of 60 forward primers for TCR Vbeta segments and 13 reverse primers for TCR Jbeta segments. Amplification of the CDR3 region of rearranged TCR beta genes was performed with a multiplex PCR assay on genomic DNA. The Illumina HiSeq System was used to sequence the amplified TCR beta libraries as 87-base-pair reads. The study's processing was this. Across the 500 to 750 repertoires, a later analysis counted roughly 77 million unique TCR beta chains, around 11 million of which were shared by at least two donors. To remove PCR and sequencing errors, raw reads were error-corrected and collapsed into unique sequences using a nearest-neighbor algorithm that merged closely related sequences. To assign V, D and J gene segments, CDR3 sequences were aligned to IMGT reference sequences. For a sequence to be retained, a match of at least six nucleotides to both a V gene segment and a J gene segment was required. A rearrangement counted as productive if the CDR3 had no stop codons and remained in frame with V and J, and every other rearrangement counted as non-productive. Following IMGT convention, CDR3 was defined as the stretch from the second conserved V-encoded cysteine up to the conserved J-encoded phenylalanine. The earlier analysis of 550 to 650 of the donors excluded any sequence lacking an unambiguous match to a single V gene segment. In an earlier analysis of about 590 of the donors, a V segment was called functional when productive rearrangements were above 56.7%, and segregating when the standard deviation between donors exceeded 5%. To diagnose cytomegalovirus status from the catalog of TCR beta chain sequences, a statistical classification framework was built. V and J gene assignment, in a later analysis, came from comparing TCR nucleotide sequences with IMGT/GENE-DB human TR gene sequences. The TCRdist pipeline was used in a later analysis to assign CDR3 sequences and most-parsimonious VDJ recombination scenarios. In a later analysis, each TCR beta chain was defined by its CDR3 amino acid sequence together with its V-gene family, and reads lacking a unique V-gene family were excluded. A later analysis removed 592 highly shared, low-generation-probability nucleotide sequences to deal with suspected cross-contamination and a sequencing artifact. In a later analysis, a clonal expansion index for each public chain was calculated from normalized within-repertoire ranks of inferred template counts. In a later analysis, generation probabilities were computed with a VDJ recombination model fitted to out-of-frame rearrangements, and the resulting probabilities were checked against IGoR. In a later analysis, hypergeometric tests were used to score TCR-TCR, TCR-HLA and TCR-CMV co-occurrence, with a repertoire-size bias correction applied to TCR pairs. To estimate false discovery rates, a later analysis permuted the HLA or CMV assignments 20 times. In a later analysis, co-occurring TCRs were grouped using DBSCAN, and TCRdist sequence similarity was added for clustering within HLA-allele-positive subsets. Repertoires with fewer than 30,000 or more than 120,000 public chains were left out of co-occurrence clustering, as were four to six repertoires with anomalous nucleotide sharing. The clones in this table, taken by TCRdb from immuneACCESS, are in-frame only. Not every clone is retained; where verified, under half of the shortfall comes from an unresolved V gene, and the cause of the rest is unknown. V, J and clone size are those of that table, while D and trimming were read from the DNA. The sample contains approximately 190,000 clones, about four fifths of them found a single time. 1.7% of the sample is in the top ten clones.

V sheds 4 bases and J sheds 7 bases, leaving 16 bases between their ends. The CDR3 contains 14 residues, cysteine and phenylalanine counted. CDR3 DNA is the only sequence kept; it has 42 bases, read in frame from the first base. From the germline V gene, CDR1 is MGHRA and CDR2 is YSYEKL. The source of this sequence is a man aged 40-49 years in good health and CMV-seropositive. The sequencing sample was made of PBMCs. The rearrangement joined TRBV4-1 to TRBJ1-1; D gene: possibly TRBD1, on 5 matching bases. The CDR3 loop reads CASSLKKGRNEAFF. The base sequence is TGCGCCAGCAGCCTAAAGAAGGGGAGGAATGAAGCTTTCTTT.